These T cell receptor beta chains were read from a single sample in a study of CD8+ T cells in alopecia areata. Sequencing used immunoSEQ multiplex PCR; TCRdb keeps in-frame clones, though not all of them. This sample has 20,000 to 30,000 clones, with around 53% found just once. Sequenced: NKG2D-high CD8+ T cells sorted from blood. Every receptor here comes from a human donor with alopecia areata. The CDR3 runs from the conserved cysteine through the conserved F or W. Fields, in order: J gene, clone size, V gene, CDR3 length, D gene, CDR3 DNA, CDR3 protein. D genes are given only for firm matches. Expanded clones get a size class; other rows say once, few or many, or leave the size out.

j_gene: TRBJ2-7
abundance: NA
v_gene: TRBV27
len: 15
d_gene: TRBD2
CDR3nt: TGTGCCAGCAGTTCTCCGGGACTAGCTCCCCACGAGCAGTACTTC
CDR3aa: CASSSPGLAPHEQYF

j_gene: TRBJ1-2
abundance: NA
v_gene: TRBV7-9
len: 14
d_gene: NA
CDR3nt: TGTGCCAGCAGCTTAGTGGGAGGGGTCTATGGCTACACCTTC
CDR3aa: CASSLVGGVYGYTF

j_gene: TRBJ2-3
abundance: NA
v_gene: TRBV19
len: 13
d_gene: NA
CDR3nt: TGTGCCAGTAGTATTGACGAGGGAGATACGCAGTATTTT
CDR3aa: CASSIDEGDTQYF

j_gene: TRBJ2-3
abundance: once
v_gene: TRBV7-3
len: 17
d_gene: TRBD2
CDR3nt: TGTGCCAGCAGCTTAAATGTGAGAGCGGGAGGCTCAGATACGCAGTATTTT
CDR3aa: CASSLNVRAGGSDTQYF

j_gene: TRBJ2-7
abundance: NA
v_gene: TRBV2
len: 13
d_gene: NA
CDR3nt: TGTGCCAGCATTGACGGGGGGCCCTACGAGCAGTACTTC
CDR3aa: CASIDGGPYEQYF

j_gene: TRBJ2-3
abundance: few
v_gene: TRBV15
len: 15
d_gene: NA
CDR3nt: TGTGCCACCAGCAGAGGCAGAGCTAGCACAGATACGCAGTATTTT
CDR3aa: CATSRGRASTDTQYF

j_gene: TRBJ2-7
abundance: NA
v_gene: TRBV7-9
len: 14
d_gene: NA
CDR3nt: TGTGCCAGCAGCTTATCGGAGAATCCCTACGAGCAGTACTTC
CDR3aa: CASSLSENPYEQYF

j_gene: TRBJ1-1
abundance: few
v_gene: TRBV6-5
len: 14
d_gene: NA
CDR3nt: TGTGCCAGCAGTTACGTTGGTTGTGGGAAGGAAGCTTTCTTT
CDR3aa: CASSYVGCGKEAFF

j_gene: TRBJ2-7
abundance: NA
v_gene: TRBV27
len: 12
d_gene: NA
CDR3nt: TGTGCCAGCAGTCTCCAGGGGGGCGAGCAGTACTTC
CDR3aa: CASSLQGGEQYF

j_gene: TRBJ2-3
abundance: NA
v_gene: TRBV13
len: 13
d_gene: NA
CDR3nt: TGTGCCAGTTCGGGTTCTCCGACAGATACGCAGTATTTT
CDR3aa: CASSGSPTDTQYF

j_gene: TRBJ2-7
abundance: few
v_gene: TRBV4-1
len: 13
d_gene: TRBD2
CDR3nt: TGCGCCAGCAGCAAAGCGGGGGCCTACGAGCAGTACTTC
CDR3aa: CASSKAGAYEQYF

j_gene: TRBJ2-3
abundance: many
v_gene: TRBV14
len: 15
d_gene: NA
CDR3nt: TGTGCCAGCAGCCAGTGGGCAGGTGGAGGAGATACGCAGTATTTT
CDR3aa: CASSQWAGGGDTQYF

j_gene: TRBJ2-3
abundance: NA
v_gene: TRBV18
len: 16
d_gene: TRBD1
CDR3nt: TGTGCCAGCTCACCACCCTTACAGGGGCCGGGAGATACGCAGTATTTT
CDR3aa: CASSPPLQGPGDTQYF

j_gene: TRBJ2-7
abundance: few
v_gene: TRBV13
len: 15
d_gene: TRBD1
CDR3nt: TGTGCCAGCAGCTTAGAAGGGACAGGGTCGAGCGAGCAGTACTTC
CDR3aa: CASSLEGTGSSEQYF

j_gene: TRBJ2-1
abundance: NA
v_gene: TRBV28
len: 16
d_gene: NA
CDR3nt: TGTGCCAGCAGTGTCTGGATTCAGGGTTCCTACAATGAGCAGTTCTTC
CDR3aa: CASSVWIQGSYNEQFF

j_gene: TRBJ2-7
abundance: few
v_gene: TRBV27
len: 13
d_gene: TRBD1
CDR3nt: TGTGCCAGCAGTTTTGGTCAGGGGGCCGAGCAGTACTTC
CDR3aa: CASSFGQGAEQYF

j_gene: TRBJ2-3
abundance: few
v_gene: TRBV27
len: 12
d_gene: NA
CDR3nt: TGTGCCAGCAGTTCGGGCGCAGATACGCAGTATTTT
CDR3aa: CASSSGADTQYF

j_gene: TRBJ2-1
abundance: once
v_gene: TRBV27
len: 13
d_gene: TRBD2
CDR3nt: TGTGCCTGCCGGAACGGGAGGTTCCATGAGCAGTTCTTC
CDR3aa: CACRNGRFHEQFF

j_gene: TRBJ2-1
abundance: few
v_gene: TRBV7-2
len: 15
d_gene: NA
CDR3nt: TGTGCCAGCAGCTTATCTTTGGAAGCATACAATGAGCAGTTCTTC
CDR3aa: CASSLSLEAYNEQFF

j_gene: TRBJ1-2
abundance: few
v_gene: TRBV15
len: 14
d_gene: TRBD1
CDR3nt: TGTGCCACCAGCAGTCTACTGACAGGGGATGGCTACACCTTC
CDR3aa: CATSSLLTGDGYTF

j_gene: TRBJ2-7
abundance: once
v_gene: TRBV5-6
len: 15
d_gene: NA
CDR3nt: TGTGCCAGCAGCTTGGGGTATAGGGTTTCCAACGAGCAGTACTTC
CDR3aa: CASSLGYRVSNEQYF

j_gene: TRBJ2-4
abundance: NA
v_gene: TRBV27
len: 13
d_gene: NA
CDR3nt: TGTGCCAGCAGTATCCACGACAGGCACATTCAGTACTTC
CDR3aa: CASSIHDRHIQYF

j_gene: TRBJ2-2
abundance: NA
v_gene: TRBV4-1
len: 18
d_gene: NA
CDR3nt: TGCGCCAGCAGCCGGAAACTGGGACACGCACCCAGACCCGGGGAGCTGTTTTTT
CDR3aa: CASSRKLGHAPRPGELFF

j_gene: TRBJ2-1
abundance: few
v_gene: TRBV5-1
len: 13
d_gene: TRBD1
CDR3nt: TGCGCCAGCGAGGACAGGGGGCGCGCCAAGCAGTTCTTC
CDR3aa: CASEDRGRAKQFF

j_gene: TRBJ2-7
abundance: NA
v_gene: TRBV30
len: 16
d_gene: TRBD1
CDR3nt: TGTGCCTGGAGTGTAACCGGGACAGGGAGGAACTACGAGCAGTACTTC
CDR3aa: CAWSVTGTGRNYEQYF

j_gene: TRBJ2-3
abundance: NA
v_gene: TRBV2
len: 16
d_gene: NA
CDR3nt: TGTGCCAGCAGTTGGACGGAGGAGACTAGCACAGATACGCAGTATTTT
CDR3aa: CASSWTEETSTDTQYF

j_gene: TRBJ1-1
abundance: NA
v_gene: TRBV28
len: 14
d_gene: NA
CDR3nt: TGTGCCAGCAGTTTTGTCCAGGGAGGCACTGAAGCTTTCTTT
CDR3aa: CASSFVQGGTEAFF

j_gene: TRBJ2-1
abundance: many
v_gene: TRBV5-1
len: 15
d_gene: NA
CDR3nt: TGCGCCAGCAGCTTGGAGTCAAGCTCCTACAATGAGCAGTTCTTC
CDR3aa: CASSLESSSYNEQFF

j_gene: TRBJ2-7
abundance: NA
v_gene: TRBV11-2
len: 17
d_gene: TRBD2
CDR3nt: TGTGCCAGCAGCTTGGAAAATAGCGGGACCGCGGGTTACGAGCAGTACTTC
CDR3aa: CASSLENSGTAGYEQYF

j_gene: TRBJ2-3
abundance: NA
v_gene: TRBV6-4
len: 14
d_gene: NA
CDR3nt: TGTGCCAGCAGTGACGAGGTTTTCACAGATACGCAGTATTTT
CDR3aa: CASSDEVFTDTQYF

j_gene: TRBJ1-1
abundance: NA
v_gene: TRBV27
len: 14
d_gene: NA
CDR3nt: TGTGCCAGCAGTCTGACCATGCGTCGAACTGAAGCTTTCTTT
CDR3aa: CASSLTMRRTEAFF

j_gene: TRBJ2-2
abundance: NA
v_gene: TRBV13
len: 16
d_gene: NA
CDR3nt: TGTGCCAGCAGCACCTACCTCGGGAGTCCCGACGGGGAGCTGTTTTTT
CDR3aa: CASSTYLGSPDGELFF

j_gene: TRBJ1-1
abundance: NA
v_gene: TRBV27
len: 13
d_gene: NA
CDR3nt: TGTGCCAGCAGTTTAGGACTGAACACTGAAGCTTTCTTT
CDR3aa: CASSLGLNTEAFF

j_gene: TRBJ2-7
abundance: once
v_gene: TRBV4-1
len: 15
d_gene: NA
CDR3nt: TGCGCCAGCAGCCAAGAGTCACGGGAGAACTACGAGCAGTACTTC
CDR3aa: CASSQESRENYEQYF

j_gene: TRBJ1-1
abundance: few
v_gene: TRBV11-2
len: 13
d_gene: NA
CDR3nt: TGTGCCAGCAGCTTCATGAAGAACACTGAAGCTTTCTTT
CDR3aa: CASSFMKNTEAFF

j_gene: TRBJ2-7
abundance: NA
v_gene: TRBV28
len: 15
d_gene: TRBD1
CDR3nt: TGTGCCAGCATTAACACAGGGGGCGCTTTGAGCGAGCAGTACTTC
CDR3aa: CASINTGGALSEQYF

j_gene: TRBJ1-4
abundance: NA
v_gene: TRBV27
len: 15
d_gene: TRBD1
CDR3nt: TGTGCCAGCAGTTTATCGTTGACAGGGGTCGAAAAACTGTTTTTT
CDR3aa: CASSLSLTGVEKLFF